The next 21 T cell receptor beta chains were all read from a single sample in a study of T-cell memory formation after mild COVID-19. Via MiXCR, TCRdb re-called the 5' RACE reads, giving one row per CDR3 protein. The sample has roughly 510,000 distinct CDR3 sequences; roughly 17% are singletons. The sample was PBMCs or a T cell subset sorted from them (not recorded which). Source of these receptors: an adult woman who had mild COVID-19 (a few samples of this study predate the infection). Cell type and time point are not known.

The chain couples TRBV4-2 to TRBJ2-1; 8 nucleotides match TRBD2. This CDR3 comprises 14 residues. Germline-derived CDR1 and CDR2 are LGHNA and YNFKEQ. V lost 5 bases, J lost 6 bases, and 6 bases stayed unmatched. CDR3 coding DNA: TGTGCCAGCAGCACGGGGGGGGGCCGCAATGAGCAGTTCTTC. It encodes CASSTGGGRNEQFF.

The V and J genes are TRBV5-1 and TRBJ2-5; possibly TRBD1 for D (6 bases). The CDR3 loop spans 15 amino acids. Trimming stripped 4 bases from V and 1 base from J, with 14 bases between. Germline assignment: CDR1 SGHRS and CDR2 YFSETQ. In DNA form, the CDR3 reads TGCGCCAGCAGCCCCAAAGGACAGTTCCAAGAGACCCAGTACTTC. Protein product: CASSPKGQFQETQYF. The full variable domain, with the rest looked up from reference TRBV5-1 and TRBJ2-5, is KAGVTQTPRYLIKTRGQQVTLSCSPISGHRSVSWYQQTPGQGLQFLFEYFSETQRNKGNFPGRFSGRQFSNSRSEMNVSTLELGDSALYLCASSPKGQFQETQYFGPGTRLLVL.

The chain employs TRBV30 and TRBJ1-5; D gene uncertain. Germline V lookup: CDR1 GTSNPN, CDR2 SVGIG (reference sequence). The V end was cut by 7 bases, the J end by 4 bases, with 11 bases between. This CDR3 has 12 amino acids. The CDR3 coding sequence is TGTGCCTCGGGCAGACCAAATCAGCCCCAGCATTTT. It is translated as CASGRPNQPQHF. Full variable domain (outside the CDR3, taken from reference TRBV30 and TRBJ1-5): SQTIHQWPATLVQPVGSPLSLECTVEGTSNPNLYWYRQAAGRGLQLLFYSVGIGQISSEVPQNLSASRPQDRQFILSSKKLLLSDSGFYLCASGRPNQPQHFGDGTRLSIL.

This clonotype has a handful of counts. The V and J genes are TRBV7-9 and TRBJ2-1; D assignment may be TRBD1 or TRBD2 (5 bases each). The germline V and J ends were trimmed by 5 bases and 4 bases, with 18 bases remaining between them. The CDR3 loop spans 16 amino acids. CDR1 is SEHNR and CDR2 is FQNEAQ in the germline V gene (reference sequence). The CDR3 nucleotides are TGTGCCAGCAGCAATTTTGGGGCAGGGAGTTACAATGAGCAGTTCTTC. Protein sequence: CASSNFGAGSYNEQFF.

The chain employs TRBV20-1 and TRBJ1-1; tentative D call: TRBD1 (6 bases). Germline assignment: CDR1 DFQATT and CDR2 SNEGSKA (reference sequence). CDR3 length equals 12 residues. Trimming left V 2 bases short and J 4 bases short, with 8 bases between. CDR3 coding DNA: TGCAGTGCTAGAAGCAGGGGCACTGAAGCTTTCTTT. This encodes CSARSRGTEAFF.

This clonotype was detected ten times or more. The chain joins TRBV20-1 to TRBJ2-1; tentative D call: TRBD1 (6 bases). This CDR3 region has 13 residues. V lost 0 bases, J lost 6 bases, and 9 bases lay in between. Germline assignment: CDR1 DFQATT and CDR2 SNEGSKA (reference sequence). CDR3 DNA sequence: TGCAGTGCTAGAGACAGGGGTGGCAATGAGCAGTTCTTC. The encoded protein is CSARDRGGNEQFF.

This clonotype was picked up a small number of times. This chain uses TRBV20-1 with TRBJ2-3, with D possibly TRBD2 on 6 matching bases. This CDR3 spans 15 amino acids. Trimming pared 3 bases from V and 0 bases from J, leaving 13 bases between. From germline, CDR1 is DFQATT and CDR2 SNEGSKA (reference sequence). For the CDR3, the DNA is TGCAGTGCTAGTGTGTGGGAGGCTAGCACAGATACGCAGTATTTT. This codes for CSASVWEASTDTQYF.

The chain is built from TRBV4-1 and TRBJ2-3; TRBD2 matches 10 bases. Per germline, CDR1 MGHRA and CDR2 YSYEKL. CDR3 length: 15 amino acids. Losses at the gene ends were 4 bases for V and 2 bases for J; bases not matched to a gene: 3. The CDR3 coding sequence is TGCGCCAGCAGCCCCCTAGCGGGGGACACAGATACGCAGTATTTT. The encoded protein is CASSPLAGDTDTQYF.

The chain uses TRBV29-1 and TRBJ1-2, with D unclear. CDR1 and CDR2 from the germline V gene are SQVTM and ANQGSEA. The CDR3 spans 13 residues. Trimming stripped 0 bases from V and 1 base from J, with 6 bases between. The CDR3 loop is CSVEDGINYGYTF. CDR3 sequence (DNA): TGCAGCGTTGAAGACGGAATTAACTATGGCTACACCTTC.

The chain has TRBV3-1 and TRBJ1-1, with TRBD1 matching 7 bases. Losses at the gene ends were 4 bases for V and 5 bases for J; bases not matched to a gene: 7. The CDR3 covers 14 residues. The germline V gene has CDR1 LGHDT and CDR2 YNNKEL (reference sequence). The chain's CDR3 is CASSPTTGSTEAFF. The CDR3 nucleotides are TGTGCCAGCAGCCCTACGACAGGGTCGACTGAAGCTTTCTTT.

The chain has TRBV10-3 and TRBJ2-7; weak D call: TRBD2 (5 bases). V was pared by 0 bases and J by 3 bases, with 9 bases between. This CDR3 is built from 14 residues. Per germline, CDR1 ENHRY and CDR2 SYGVKD. Here the CDR3 reads CAISESAGGYEQYF. CDR3 bases: TGTGCCATCAGTGAGTCGGCGGGCGGCTACGAGCAGTACTTC.

The chain couples TRBV24-1 to TRBJ2-7; tentatively, D is TRBD1 (6 bases). V lost 4 bases and J lost 9, with 18 bases in between. Germline assignment: CDR1 KGHDR and CDR2 SFDVKD. The CDR3 has 14 amino acids. Here the CDR3 reads CATSDPGVGAAQYF. The CDR3 bases are TGTGCCACCAGTGACCCTGGAGTGGGGGCAGCGCAGTACTTC.

A few counts support this clonotype. V is TRBV5-1 and J is TRBJ2-3, with 10 bases identical to TRBD1. Trimming took 0 bases from V and 4 from J; bases not matched to a gene: 2. Germline V lookup: CDR1 SGHRS, CDR2 YFSETQ. The CDR3 is made up of 15 amino acids. The CDR3 nucleotides are TGCGCCAGCAGCTTGGACGGGACAGGGGCAGATACGCAGTATTTT. It yields the protein CASSLDGTGADTQYF.

The V call is TRBV28, the J call TRBJ2-1; D unclear. This CDR3 comprises 11 residues. V was pared by 6 bases and J by 11 bases, with 11 bases between. CDR1 and CDR2 from the germline V gene are MDHEN and SYDVKM. The CDR3 reads CASSLAPKQFF. The CDR3 DNA follows: TGTGCCAGCAGCCTCGCCCCTAAGCAGTTCTTC.

This clonotype has only a few counts. The V call is TRBV20-1, the J call TRBJ2-7; D gene unclear. Germline V CDR1 and CDR2: DFQATT, SNEGSKA (reference sequence). V lost 1 base to trimming and J lost 0 bases, with 10 bases between them. The CDR3 sequence is 14 residues long. The CDR3 region is CSARVPRSSYEQYF. Here the CDR3 DNA reads TGCAGTGCTAGAGTCCCCAGGAGCTCCTACGAGCAGTACTTC.

This clonotype was counted many times. V usage is TRBV2 and J usage is TRBJ2-3, with 10 bases fitting TRBD2. The CDR3 covers 16 residues. V shed 5 bases and J 3 bases; nucleotides not matched to a gene: 8. The germline CDR1 and CDR2 sequences are SNHLY and FYNNEI. The CDR3 here is CASSPGLAGVTDTQYF. CDR3 in DNA: TGTGCCAGCAGTCCGGGGCTAGCGGGAGTTACAGATACGCAGTATTTT. The complete variable domain, with remaining parts taken from reference TRBV2 and TRBJ2-3, reads EPEVTQTPSHQVTQMGQEVILRCVPISNHLYFYWYRQILGQKVEFLVSFYNNEISEKSEIFDDQFSVERPDGSNFTLKIRSTKLEDSAMYFCASSPGLAGVTDTQYFGPGTRLTVL.

This clonotype occurred once. The CDR3 here is CSLIGGTEAFF. The CDR3 DNA sequence: TGCAGCCTTATAGGGGGCACTGAAGCTTTCTTT. The gene calls are TRBV20-1 and TRBJ1-1, with D maybe TRBD1 (6 bases). CDR3 length: 11 amino acids. Germline CDR1 DFQATT, CDR2 SNEGSKA (reference sequence).

The genes are TRBV9 and TRBJ2-1; 15 bases are a match to TRBD2. Trimming took 2 bases from V and 0 from J; bases not matched to a gene: 9. Per the germline V gene, CDR1 is SGDLS and CDR2 is YYNGEE. The CDR3 runs 20 residues. CDR3 in amino acids: CASSVTGLAGGVSSYNEQFF. The CDR3 DNA follows: TGTGCCAGCAGCGTCACGGGACTAGCGGGGGGCGTTAGCTCCTACAATGAGCAGTTCTTC. The variable domain in full, completed from reference TRBV9 and TRBJ2-1, reads DSGVTQTPKHLITATGQRVTLRCSPRSGDLSVYWYQQSLDQGLQFLIQYYNGEERAKGNILERFSAQQFPDLHSELNLSSLELGDSALYFCASSVTGLAGGVSSYNEQFFGPGTRLTVL.

The V call is TRBV25-1, the J call TRBJ2-7; D not resolved. In germline, CDR1 is MGHDK, CDR2 SYGVNS. Trimming cost V 0 bases and J 5 bases, with 5 bases left between them. This CDR3 is built from 12 residues. The CDR3 DNA reads as TGTGCCAGCAGTGAATATCCTAACGAGCAGTACTTC. Translating gives CASSEYPNEQYF.

For the CDR3, the DNA is TGTGCCAGCAGTTTATTTTACACCAGATCTAGCACAGATACGCAGTATTTT. Amino acids: CASSLFYTRSSTDTQYF. The chain links TRBV12-3 or TRBV12-4 to TRBJ2-3; D ambiguous. This CDR3 comprises 17 residues. The ends were cut back, 2 bases at V and 0 bases at J, with 15 bases in the middle.

The rearrangement links TRBV6-6 to TRBJ2-3; D is undetermined. CDR1 and CDR2 from the germline V gene are MNHNY and SVGAGI (reference sequence). The CDR3 has 19 amino acids. Deletions cut 4 bases from V and 0 bases from J, with 23 bases between. The CDR3 region has the DNA TGTGCCAGCAGTTGGAGCCGCGGCAGAAGAGTAACTAGCACAGATACGCAGTATTTT. Protein product: CASSWSRGRRVTSTDTQYF.